These 5 T cell receptor beta chains were all obtained from the same sample, sequenced in a study of cytomegalovirus exposure and HLA in healthy donors. The PCR contained 60 Vbeta and 13 Jbeta primers. Using immunoSEQ multiplex PCR, the repertoire was profiled, and TCRdb retains in-frame clones only, with some absent. In the table there are 200,000 to 250,000 clones, around 85% of which are singletons. The sample was PBMCs. The receptors originated from a man aged 50-59 years in good health and CMV-seronegative.

This clone occurred once. CDR3: CATWTGNYQETQYF. The DNA for the CDR3 is TGTGCCACCTGGACAGGGAACTACCAAGAGACCCAGTACTTC. This chain joins TRBV10-3 and TRBJ2-5; 8 bases align to TRBD1. The CDR3 consists of 14 residues. The junction had 7 bases not matched to a gene; V was cut back by 10 bases and J by 0 bases. CDR1 is ENHRY and CDR2 is SYGVKD in the germline V gene.

J is TRBJ2-5 and V is TRBV10-2; 13 bases line up with TRBD2. Germline CDR1 reads WSHSY; CDR2 reads SAAADI. The CDR3 consists of 12 residues. V was clipped by 4 bases and J by 13 bases; unmatched bases: 3. Written as DNA, the CDR3 is TGCGCCAGCAGTGGGACTAGCGGGAGCTGGTACTTC. Encoded protein: CASSGTSGSWYF.

The CDR3 sequence is CASTQDRRNEKLFF. The CDR3 nucleotides read TGTGCCAGCACCCAGGACAGAAGAAATGAAAAACTGTTTTTT. The gene calls are TRBV7-2 and TRBJ1-4, with D maybe TRBD1 (6 bases). CDR1 is SGHTA, CDR2 FQGNSA, per germline. The CDR3 is 14 amino acids. Trimming took off 7 bases at V and 5 bases at J, with 14 bases between the two ends.

The chain recombines TRBV18 with TRBJ1-5, with D possibly being TRBD1 (6 bases). CDR1 and CDR2 (germline): KGHSH, LQKENI. This CDR3 comprises 16 residues. Trimming removed 3 bases from V and 5 bases from J, with 17 bases in between. The CDR3 sequence: CASSPQIQGPDQPQHF. Written as DNA, the CDR3 is TGTGCCAGCTCACCTCAAATCCAGGGGCCGGATCAGCCCCAGCATTTT.

This clone came up a few times. V is TRBV6-1 and J is TRBJ2-2; TRBD2 might be the D (5 bases). V was cut by 6 bases and J by 5 bases, with 13 bases left in between. The CDR3 is 14 amino acids. The germline V gene encodes CDR1 MNHNS and CDR2 SASEGT. The CDR3 nucleotides are TGTGCCAGCAGCGTTGGACTTGAGACCGGGGAGCTGTTTTTT. This translates into CASSVGLETGELFF.